This T cell receptor beta chain was sequenced in a study of OX40 agonist ivuxolimab in advanced cancers. For context, the study as a whole: Ivuxolimab was an agonistic, fully human IgG2 monoclonal antibody directed against OX40 (CD134), a costimulatory receptor. Of the roughly 51 patients in dose escalation, around 19 had hepatocellular carcinoma, around 15 had melanoma, 9 had renal cell carcinoma and 9 had head and neck cancer. Patients were allowed to have had prior anti-PD-1, anti-PD-L1 or anti-CTLA-4 therapy, and 40% of the dose-escalation patients had been treated with checkpoint inhibitors. The point of sequencing TCRbeta in the periphery was to test whether ivuxolimab changed TCR sequence diversity and drove clonal T-cell expansion. The dose-escalation cohort was around 84% male with a mean age of about 58 years, ranging from about 23 to 85. Intravenous ivuxolimab was administered to patients every 2 weeks at six dose levels: 0.01, 0.1, 0.3, 1.5, 3 and 10 mg/kg. Three dose-escalation patients achieved partial responses, one with hepatocellular carcinoma and two with cutaneous melanoma. The paper covers the monotherapy dose-escalation part of the phase I ivuxolimab trial, which included N ≈ 54 patients. The study at large found these results: Antigen specificity was not determined for the clonally expanded peripheral T cells. Low levels of normalized T-cell clonal expansion were also seen in some patients who did not respond. At doses of 0.1 to 3.0 mg/kg, clonal expansion of both CD4+ and CD8+ T cells in blood was seen between baseline and week 6. Partial responders in the 0.1-3.0 mg/kg groups had among the lowest normalized peripheral clonal expansion, especially among CD8+ T cells. After ivuxolimab, expanded clones were on average more numerous among CD8+ T cells than among CD4+ T cells.

Genomic DNA was isolated from the sorted cells so that the TCRbeta CDR3 region could be sequenced. TCRbeta CDR3 regions were sequenced using the immunoSEQ Assay. Here the immuneACCESS table is served through TCRdb, limited to in-frame sequences with V and J called. Missing clones are a known gap in these copies; in checked studies unresolved V genes cover under half, and the rest lacks a known reason. The sample table holds tens of thousands of clones, of which around 80% were seen once. Together, the top ten hold over 4.5% of the sample. Patients with autoimmune disease history or receiving systemic immunosuppression were excluded from the trial. Peripheral blood for TCR sequencing was collected from all dose cohorts at baseline, on cycle 4 day 1, and on cycle 7 day 1. Samples came from an open-label, multicenter, first-in-human phase I dose-escalation trial of ivuxolimab. Adults with locally advanced or metastatic melanoma, renal cell carcinoma, hepatocellular carcinoma or head and neck squamous cell carcinoma were enrolled in the trial. Before TCR sequencing, CD4+ and CD8+ T cells were separately sorted from peripheral blood.

CDR1 is given as MGHRA and CDR2 as YSYEKL, both from the germline V gene. From the cysteine through the phenylalanine, the CDR3 covers 15 amino acids. The retained sequence is limited to the CDR3, 45 bases, with the frame set at the first base. V is cut by 2 bases and J by 4 bases, and the space between the germline ends is 14 bases. In this sample, this clone turned up a few times. No cognate antigen has been identified for it. No clone much larger than this one lies a single base away; base qualities are absent. The source of this sequence is an adult with an advanced solid tumor such as melanoma, head and neck, liver or kidney cancer. The chain was built from TRBV4-1 and TRBJ1-2, with TRBD1 as a weak D call on 6 bases. The specimen comprised CD4+ or CD8+ T cells sorted from blood, sampled in a trial of the OX40 agonist ivuxolimab. The sequenced DNA is TGCGCCAGCAGCCAAATCGAACAGGGAGGCTATGGCTACACCTTC. Translated, it reads CASSQIEQGGYGYTF.